A single count supports the clone carrying this TCR beta chain. Assay used: immunoSEQ multiplex PCR; TCRdb lists only in-frame clones, some missing. Altogether about 32,000 clones are present, roughly 87% being singletons, with the ten largest covering over 4.5%. This specimen belongs to a study of T cell changes during pregnancy in multiple sclerosis. With 0 bases clipped from V and 0 bases from J, the junction kept 4 bases outside the gene matches. The CDR3 has 16 amino acids. CDR1 is SGHRS and CDR2 is YFSETQ in the germline V gene. The receptor was derived from a female donor with multiple sclerosis, enrolled in a pregnancy study. This material consisted of CD8+ T cells from peripheral blood mononuclear cells, taken in the first trimester of pregnancy. This chain links TRBV5-1 with TRBJ2-7; 9 bases match TRBD1. The CDR3 region has the DNA TGCGCCAGCAGCTTGGAAGGGACAGGGAGCTCCTACGAGCAGTACTTC. Amino acid sequence: CASSLEGTGSSYEQYF.